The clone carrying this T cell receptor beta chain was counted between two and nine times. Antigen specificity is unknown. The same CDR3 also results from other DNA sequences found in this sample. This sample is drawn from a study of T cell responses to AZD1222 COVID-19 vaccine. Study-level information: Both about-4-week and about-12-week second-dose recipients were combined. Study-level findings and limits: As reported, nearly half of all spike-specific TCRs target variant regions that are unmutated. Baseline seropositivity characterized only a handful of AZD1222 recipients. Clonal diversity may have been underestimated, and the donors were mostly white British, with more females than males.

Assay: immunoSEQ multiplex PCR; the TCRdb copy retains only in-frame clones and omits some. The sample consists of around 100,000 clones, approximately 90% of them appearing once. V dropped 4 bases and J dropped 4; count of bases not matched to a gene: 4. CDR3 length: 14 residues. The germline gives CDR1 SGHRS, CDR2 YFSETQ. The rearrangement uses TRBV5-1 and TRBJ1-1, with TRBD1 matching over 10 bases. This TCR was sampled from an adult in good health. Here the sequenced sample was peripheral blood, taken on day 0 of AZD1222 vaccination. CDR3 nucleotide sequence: TGCGCCAGCAGCCCGGGACAGGGGAGCACTGAAGCTTTCTTT. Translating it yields CASSPGQGSTEAFF.